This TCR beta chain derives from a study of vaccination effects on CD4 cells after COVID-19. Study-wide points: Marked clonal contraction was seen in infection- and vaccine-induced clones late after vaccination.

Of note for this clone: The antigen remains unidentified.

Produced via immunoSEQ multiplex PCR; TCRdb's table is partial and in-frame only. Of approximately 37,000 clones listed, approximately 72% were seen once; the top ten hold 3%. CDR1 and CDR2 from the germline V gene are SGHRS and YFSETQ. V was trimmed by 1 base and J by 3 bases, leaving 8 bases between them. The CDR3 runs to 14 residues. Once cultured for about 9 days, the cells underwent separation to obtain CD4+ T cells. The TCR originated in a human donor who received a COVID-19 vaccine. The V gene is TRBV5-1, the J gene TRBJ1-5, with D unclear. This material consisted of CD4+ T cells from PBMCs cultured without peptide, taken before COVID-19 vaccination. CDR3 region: CASSLQQFNQPQHF. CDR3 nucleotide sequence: TGCGCCAGCAGCTTGCAGCAGTTCAATCAGCCCCAGCATTTT.